This record covers a single T cell receptor beta chain. In the same sample, other DNA sequences code for this CDR3. The sample is drawn from a study of Tregs in tolerant kidney transplant recipients. The CDR3 loop spans 14 amino acids. V lost 6 bases and J lost 0, with 11 bases in between. CDR1 and CDR2 (germline): KGHSH, LQKENI. Libraries were prepared by immunoSEQ multiplex PCR; TCRdb keeps only in-frame clonotypes and omits some of them. The sample records approximately 260,000 clones, around 81% being singletons. The sequenced sample consisted of CD4+ T cells from blood. The sequence was collected from a human donor in good health. The V gene is TRBV18, the J gene TRBJ1-1; possibly TRBD1 for D (5 bases). The CDR3 bases are TGTGCCAGCTCCCCCGGGGGACTGAACACTGAAGCTTTCTTT. This sequence encodes CASSPGGLNTEAFF.